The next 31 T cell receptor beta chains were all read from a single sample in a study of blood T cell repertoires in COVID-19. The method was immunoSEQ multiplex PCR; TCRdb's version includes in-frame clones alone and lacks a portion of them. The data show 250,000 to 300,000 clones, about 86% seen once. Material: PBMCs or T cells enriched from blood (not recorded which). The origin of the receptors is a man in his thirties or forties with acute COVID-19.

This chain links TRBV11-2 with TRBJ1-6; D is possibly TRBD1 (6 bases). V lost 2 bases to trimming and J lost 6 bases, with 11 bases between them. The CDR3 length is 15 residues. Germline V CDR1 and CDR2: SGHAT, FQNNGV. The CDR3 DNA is TGTGCCAGCAGCTTAAACAGGGTCGTTAATTCACCCCTCCACTTT. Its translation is CASSLNRVVNSPLHF.

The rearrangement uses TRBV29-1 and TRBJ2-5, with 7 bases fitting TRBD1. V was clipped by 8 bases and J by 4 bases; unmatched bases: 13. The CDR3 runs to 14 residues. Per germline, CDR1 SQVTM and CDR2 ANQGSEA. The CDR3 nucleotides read TGCAGCTTTAGGATCGACAGGGCCGGAGAGACCCAGTACTTC. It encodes CSFRIDRAGETQYF.

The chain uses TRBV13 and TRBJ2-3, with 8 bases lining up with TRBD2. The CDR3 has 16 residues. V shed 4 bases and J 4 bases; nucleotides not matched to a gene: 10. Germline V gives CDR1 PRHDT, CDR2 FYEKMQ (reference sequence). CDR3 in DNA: TGTGCCAGCAGCTCCCGCCCGGGACTAGTTGCAGATACGCAGTATTTT. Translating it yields CASSSRPGLVADTQYF.

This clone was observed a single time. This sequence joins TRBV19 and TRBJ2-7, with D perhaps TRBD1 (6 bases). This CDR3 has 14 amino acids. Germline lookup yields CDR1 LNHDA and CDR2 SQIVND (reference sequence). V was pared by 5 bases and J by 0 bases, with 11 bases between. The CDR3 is CASSVLDSSYEQYV. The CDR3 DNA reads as TGTGCCAGTAGTGTTTTGGACAGCTCCTACGAGCAGTACGTC.

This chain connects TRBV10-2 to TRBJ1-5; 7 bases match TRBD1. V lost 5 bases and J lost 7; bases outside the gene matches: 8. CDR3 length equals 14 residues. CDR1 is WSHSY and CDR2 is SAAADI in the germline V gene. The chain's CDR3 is CASSPPDRDQPQHF. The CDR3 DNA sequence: TGCGCCAGCAGTCCTCCAGACAGGGACCAGCCCCAGCATTTT.

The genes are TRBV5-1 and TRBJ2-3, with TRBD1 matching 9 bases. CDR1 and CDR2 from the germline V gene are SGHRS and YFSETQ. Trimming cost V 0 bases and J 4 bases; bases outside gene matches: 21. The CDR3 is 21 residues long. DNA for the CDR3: TGCGCCAGCAGCTTGGCTCGTCCTAATCTAAGACAGGGGGGGATTGCAGATACGCAGTATTTT. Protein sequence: CASSLARPNLRQGGIADTQYF.

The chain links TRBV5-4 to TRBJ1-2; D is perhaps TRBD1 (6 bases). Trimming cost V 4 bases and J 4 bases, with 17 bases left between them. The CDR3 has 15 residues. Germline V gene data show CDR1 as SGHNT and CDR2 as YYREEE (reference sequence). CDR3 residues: CASSLGGQRAYGYTF. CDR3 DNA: TGTGCCAGCAGCCTCGGGGGGCAGAGAGCCTATGGCTACACCTTC.

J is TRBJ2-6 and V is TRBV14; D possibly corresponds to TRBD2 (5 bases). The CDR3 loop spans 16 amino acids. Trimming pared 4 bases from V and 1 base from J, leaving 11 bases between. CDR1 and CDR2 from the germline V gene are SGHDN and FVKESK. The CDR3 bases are TGTGCCAGCAGCCTAGGACGGACTTCTGGGGCCAACGTCCTGACTTTC. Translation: CASSLGRTSGANVLTF.

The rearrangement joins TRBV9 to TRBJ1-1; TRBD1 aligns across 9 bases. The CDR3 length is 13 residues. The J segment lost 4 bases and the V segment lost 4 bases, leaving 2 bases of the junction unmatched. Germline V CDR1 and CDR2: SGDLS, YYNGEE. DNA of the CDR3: TGTGCCAGCAGCACAGGGGGCGGCACTGAAGCTTTCTTT. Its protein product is CASSTGGGTEAFF.

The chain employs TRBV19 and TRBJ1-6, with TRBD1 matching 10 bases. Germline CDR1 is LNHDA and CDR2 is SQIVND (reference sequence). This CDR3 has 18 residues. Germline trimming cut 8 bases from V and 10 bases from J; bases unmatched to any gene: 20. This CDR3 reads CASRRSGTGATWGSPLHF. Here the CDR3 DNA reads TGTGCCAGTCGAAGATCCGGGACAGGGGCCACCTGGGGATCACCCCTCCACTTT.

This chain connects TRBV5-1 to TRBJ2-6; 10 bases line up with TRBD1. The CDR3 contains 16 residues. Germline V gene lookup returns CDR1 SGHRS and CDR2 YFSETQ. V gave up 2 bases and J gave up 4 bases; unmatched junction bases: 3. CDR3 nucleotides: TGCGCCAGCAGCTTTGGGACAGGGGTAGGGGCCAACGTCCTGACTTTC. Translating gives CASSFGTGVGANVLTF.

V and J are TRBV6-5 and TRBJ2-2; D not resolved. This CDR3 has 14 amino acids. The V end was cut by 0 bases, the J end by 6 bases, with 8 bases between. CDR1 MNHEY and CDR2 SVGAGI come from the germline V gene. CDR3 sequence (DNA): TGTGCCAGCAGTTACTCTCCTCCCGCCGGGGAGCTGTTTTTT. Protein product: CASSYSPPAGELFF.

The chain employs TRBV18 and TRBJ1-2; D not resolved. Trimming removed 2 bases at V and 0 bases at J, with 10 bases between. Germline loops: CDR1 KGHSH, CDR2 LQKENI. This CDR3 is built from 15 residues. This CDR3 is CASSPDDGANYGYTF. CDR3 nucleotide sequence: TGTGCCAGCTCACCAGATGACGGAGCTAACTATGGCTACACCTTC.

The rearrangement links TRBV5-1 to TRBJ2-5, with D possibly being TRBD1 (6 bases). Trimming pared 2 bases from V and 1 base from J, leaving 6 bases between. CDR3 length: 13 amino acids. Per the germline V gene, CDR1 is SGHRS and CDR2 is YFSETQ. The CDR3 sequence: CASSLQGQETQYF. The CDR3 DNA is TGCGCCAGCAGCTTACAGGGCCAAGAGACCCAGTACTTC.

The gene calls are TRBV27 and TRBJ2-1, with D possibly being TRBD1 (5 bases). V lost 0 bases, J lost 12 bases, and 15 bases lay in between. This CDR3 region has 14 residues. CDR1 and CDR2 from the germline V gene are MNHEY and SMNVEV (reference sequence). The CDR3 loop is CASSLSGRGQWQFF. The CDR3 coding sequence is TGTGCCAGCAGTTTATCGGGAAGGGGCCAGTGGCAGTTCTTC.

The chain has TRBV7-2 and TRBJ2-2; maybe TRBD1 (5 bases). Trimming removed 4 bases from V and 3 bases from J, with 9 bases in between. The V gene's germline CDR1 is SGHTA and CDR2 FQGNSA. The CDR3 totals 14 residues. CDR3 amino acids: CASSSQGYTGELFF. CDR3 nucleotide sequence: TGTGCCAGCAGCTCTCAGGGCTACACCGGGGAGCTGTTTTTT.

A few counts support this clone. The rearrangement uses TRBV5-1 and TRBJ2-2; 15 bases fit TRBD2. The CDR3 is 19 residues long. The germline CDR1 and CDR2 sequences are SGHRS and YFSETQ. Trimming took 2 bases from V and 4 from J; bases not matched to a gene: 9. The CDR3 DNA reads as TGCGCCAGCAGCTTCTCCGGGACTAGCGGGGGGCTGAGCACCGGGGAGCTGTTTTTT. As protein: CASSFSGTSGGLSTGELFF.

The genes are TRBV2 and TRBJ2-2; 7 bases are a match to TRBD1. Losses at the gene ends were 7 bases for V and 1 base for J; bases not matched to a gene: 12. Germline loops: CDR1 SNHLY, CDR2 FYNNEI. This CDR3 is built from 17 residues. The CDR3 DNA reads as TGTGCCAGCACCACCCTACAGGGGCGACAGAACACCGGGGAGCTGTTTTTT. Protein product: CASTTLQGRQNTGELFF.

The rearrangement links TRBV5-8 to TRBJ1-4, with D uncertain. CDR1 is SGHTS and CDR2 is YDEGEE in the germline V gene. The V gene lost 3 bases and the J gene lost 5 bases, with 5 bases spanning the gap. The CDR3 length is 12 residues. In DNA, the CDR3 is TGTGCCAGCAGCTGGCCCAATGAAAAACTGTTTTTT. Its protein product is CASSWPNEKLFF.

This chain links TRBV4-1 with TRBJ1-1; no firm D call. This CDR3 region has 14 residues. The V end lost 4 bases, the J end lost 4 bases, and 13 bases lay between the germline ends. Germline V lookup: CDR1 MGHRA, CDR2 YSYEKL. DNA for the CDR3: TGCGCCAGCAGCCCGGAGCCGCGGTTCACTGAAGCTTTCTTT. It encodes CASSPEPRFTEAFF.

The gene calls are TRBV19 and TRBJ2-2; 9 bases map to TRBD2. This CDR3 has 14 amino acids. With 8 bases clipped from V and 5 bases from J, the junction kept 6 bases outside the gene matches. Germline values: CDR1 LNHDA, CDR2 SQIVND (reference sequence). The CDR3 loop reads CASSSGASTGELFF. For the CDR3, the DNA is TGTGCCAGTTCTAGCGGGGCGTCTACCGGGGAGCTGTTTTTT.

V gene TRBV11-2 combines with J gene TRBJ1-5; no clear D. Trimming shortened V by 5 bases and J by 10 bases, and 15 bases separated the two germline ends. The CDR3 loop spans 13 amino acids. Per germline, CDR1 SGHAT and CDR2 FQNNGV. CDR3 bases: TGTGCCAGCAGCACGTCAGGCTCTCAACCCCAGCATTTT. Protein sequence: CASSTSGSQPQHF.

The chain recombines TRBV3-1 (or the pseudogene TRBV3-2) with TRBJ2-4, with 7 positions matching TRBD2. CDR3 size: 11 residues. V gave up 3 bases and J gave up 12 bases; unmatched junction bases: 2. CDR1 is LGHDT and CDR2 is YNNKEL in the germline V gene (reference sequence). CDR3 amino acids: CASSQGGDQYF. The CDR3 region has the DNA TGTGCCAGCAGCCAGGGGGGGGATCAGTACTTC.

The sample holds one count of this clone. CDR3 protein: CASSENTGGWQPQHF. The CDR3 DNA is TGTGCCAGCTCAGAGAATACAGGGGGCTGGCAGCCCCAGCATTTT. This sequence joins TRBV18 and TRBJ1-5; TRBD1 matches 9 bases. J was trimmed by 7 bases and V by 5 bases; bases with no gene match: 9. Germline lookup yields CDR1 KGHSH and CDR2 LQKENI. The CDR3 runs 15 residues. Supplemented by reference TRBV18 and TRBJ1-5, the full variable domain reads NAGVMQNPRHLVRRRGQEARLRCSPMKGHSHVYWYRQLPEEGLKFMVYLQKENIIDESGMPKERFSAEFPKEGPSILRIQQVVRGDSAAYFCASSENTGGWQPQHFGDGTRLSIL.

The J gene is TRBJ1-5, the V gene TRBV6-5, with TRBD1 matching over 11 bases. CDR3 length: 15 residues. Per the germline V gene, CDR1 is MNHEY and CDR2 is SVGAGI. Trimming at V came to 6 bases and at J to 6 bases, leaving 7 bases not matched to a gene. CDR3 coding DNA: TGTGCCAGCAGAAAGGGACAGGGGGGGGGTCAGCCCCAGCATTTT. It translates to CASRKGQGGGQPQHF.

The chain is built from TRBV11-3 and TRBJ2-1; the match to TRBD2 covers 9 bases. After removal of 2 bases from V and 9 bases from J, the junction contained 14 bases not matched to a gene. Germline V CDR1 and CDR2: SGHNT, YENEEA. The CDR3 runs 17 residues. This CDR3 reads CASSLRGSGGLTGEQFF. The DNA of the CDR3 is TGTGCCAGCAGCTTAAGGGGTAGCGGGGGCCTTACGGGTGAGCAGTTCTTC.

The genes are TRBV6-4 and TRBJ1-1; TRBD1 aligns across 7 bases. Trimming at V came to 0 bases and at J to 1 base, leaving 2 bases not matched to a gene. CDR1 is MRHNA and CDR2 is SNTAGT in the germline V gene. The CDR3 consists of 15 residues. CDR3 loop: CASSDSSGGNTEAFF. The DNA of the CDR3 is TGTGCCAGCAGTGACTCGTCAGGGGGGAACACTGAAGCTTTCTTT.

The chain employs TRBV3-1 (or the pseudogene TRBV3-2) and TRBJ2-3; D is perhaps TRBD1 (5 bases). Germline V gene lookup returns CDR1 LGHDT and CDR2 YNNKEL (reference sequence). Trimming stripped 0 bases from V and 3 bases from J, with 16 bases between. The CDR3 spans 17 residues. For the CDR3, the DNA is TGTGCCAGCAGCCAAGAAGGGGCAGGATCAATGACAGATACGCAGTATTTT. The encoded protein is CASSQEGAGSMTDTQYF.

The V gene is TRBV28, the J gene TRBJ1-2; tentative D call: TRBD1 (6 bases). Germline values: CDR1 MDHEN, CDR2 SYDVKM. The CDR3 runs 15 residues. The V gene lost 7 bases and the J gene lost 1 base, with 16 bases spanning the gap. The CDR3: CASTSARGFNYGYTF. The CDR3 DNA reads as TGTGCCAGCACCTCGGCCAGGGGCTTTAACTATGGCTACACCTTC.

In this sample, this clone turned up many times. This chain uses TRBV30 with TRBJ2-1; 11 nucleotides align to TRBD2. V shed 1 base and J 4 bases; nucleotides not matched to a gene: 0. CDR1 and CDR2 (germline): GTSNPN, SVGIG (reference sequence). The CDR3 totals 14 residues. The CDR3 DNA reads TGTGCCTGGAGTGGACTAGCGGGATACAATGAGCAGTTCTTC. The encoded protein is CAWSGLAGYNEQFF.

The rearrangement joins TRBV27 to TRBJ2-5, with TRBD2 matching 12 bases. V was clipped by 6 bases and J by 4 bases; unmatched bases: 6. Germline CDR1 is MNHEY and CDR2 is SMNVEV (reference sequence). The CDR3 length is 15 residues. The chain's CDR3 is CASRLAGGPTETQYF. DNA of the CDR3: TGTGCCAGCAGGCTAGCGGGAGGGCCGACAGAGACCCAGTACTTC.